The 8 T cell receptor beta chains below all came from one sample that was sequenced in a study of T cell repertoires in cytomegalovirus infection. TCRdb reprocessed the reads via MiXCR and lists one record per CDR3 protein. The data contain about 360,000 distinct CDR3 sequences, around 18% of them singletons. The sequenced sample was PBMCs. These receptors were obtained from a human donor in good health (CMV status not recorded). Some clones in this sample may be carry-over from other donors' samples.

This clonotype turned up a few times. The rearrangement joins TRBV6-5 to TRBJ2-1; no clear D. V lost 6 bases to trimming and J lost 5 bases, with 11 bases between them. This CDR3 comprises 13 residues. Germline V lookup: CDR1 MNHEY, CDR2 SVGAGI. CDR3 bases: TGTGCCAGCAGCCAGAATTGGGACAATGAGCAGTTCTTC. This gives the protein CASSQNWDNEQFF.

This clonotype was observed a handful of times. The CDR3, as DNA: TGTGCCAGCAGTCTCCCAGGGGGCTATGAAAAACTGTTTTTT. This encodes CASSLPGGYEKLFF. The genes are TRBV2 and TRBJ1-4, with TRBD1 matching over 8 bases. The CDR3 is 14 residues long. Trimming cost V 5 bases and J 6 bases; bases outside gene matches: 5. Germline V gene data show CDR1 as SNHLY and CDR2 as FYNNEI.

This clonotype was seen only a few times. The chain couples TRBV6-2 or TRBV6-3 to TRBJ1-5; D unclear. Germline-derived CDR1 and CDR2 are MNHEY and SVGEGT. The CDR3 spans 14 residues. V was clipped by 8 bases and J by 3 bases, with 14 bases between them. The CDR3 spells CASVLDGNNQPQHF. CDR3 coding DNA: TGTGCCAGCGTCCTGGACGGAAACAATCAGCCCCAGCATTTT.

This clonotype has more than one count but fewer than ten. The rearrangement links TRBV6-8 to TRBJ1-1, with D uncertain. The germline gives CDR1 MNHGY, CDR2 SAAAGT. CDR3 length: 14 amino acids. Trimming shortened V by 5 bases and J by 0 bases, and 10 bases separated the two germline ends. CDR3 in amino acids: CASSIGGVNTEAFF. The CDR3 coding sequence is TGTGCCAGCAGTATTGGAGGAGTGAACACTGAAGCTTTCTTT.

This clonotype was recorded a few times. The CDR3 sequence is CASSSLTSGANVLTF. The CDR3, as DNA: TGTGCCAGCAGCTCACTGACCTCTGGGGCCAACGTCCTGACTTTC. The chain employs TRBV7-9 and TRBJ2-6; D call uncertain. Germline assignment: CDR1 SEHNR and CDR2 FQNEAQ (reference sequence). This CDR3 is built from 15 residues. Trimming pared 4 bases from V and 0 bases from J, leaving 7 bases between.

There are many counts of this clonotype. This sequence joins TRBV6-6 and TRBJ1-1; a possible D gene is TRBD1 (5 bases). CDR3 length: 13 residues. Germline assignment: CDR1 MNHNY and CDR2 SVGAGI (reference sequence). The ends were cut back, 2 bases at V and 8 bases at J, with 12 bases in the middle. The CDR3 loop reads CASSYNVGVEAFF. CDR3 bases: TGTGCCAGCAGTTACAATGTGGGGGTGGAAGCTTTCTTT.

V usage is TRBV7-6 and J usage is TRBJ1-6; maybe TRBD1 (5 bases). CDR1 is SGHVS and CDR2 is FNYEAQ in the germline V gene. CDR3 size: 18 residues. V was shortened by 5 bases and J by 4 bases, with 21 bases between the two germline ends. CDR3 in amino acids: CASSLGVGEGSYNSPLHF. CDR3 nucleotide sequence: TGTGCCAGCAGCCTAGGAGTGGGGGAAGGTTCATATAATTCACCCCTCCACTTT.

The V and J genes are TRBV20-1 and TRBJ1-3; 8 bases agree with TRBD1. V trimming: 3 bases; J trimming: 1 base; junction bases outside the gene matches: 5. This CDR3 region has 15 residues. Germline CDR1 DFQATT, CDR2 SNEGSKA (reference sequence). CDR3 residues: CSARTGQGSGNTIYF. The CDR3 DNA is TGCAGTGCTAGGACCGGACAGGGATCTGGAAACACCATATATTTT.